One T cell receptor (beta chain) is described in this entry. Its specificity is unknown. Donors counted as nominally healthy when sampled, yet unrecorded immune exposures were likely. The record originates from a study of cytomegalovirus exposure and HLA in healthy donors. The study ran its PCR with 60 Vbeta and 13 Jbeta primers. Profiling relied on immunoSEQ multiplex PCR, and the TCRdb table lists in-frame clones only, not all of them. Seen here are fewer than 200,000 clones, approximately 72% observed once, and the top ten hold more than 1.2%. Study-wide points: Per a later analysis, 15,000 to 20,000 TCR beta sequences showed association with HLA alleles at 0.05 false discovery rate. A later analysis reportedly found that, within productive TCRs, an Asian-associated ancestry cluster had fewer N-insertions than the mean observed across the roughly 670 donors.

From germline, CDR1 is SGHDT and CDR2 YYEEEE. The CDR3 spans 14 residues. V gave up 2 bases and J gave up 0 bases, with 9 bases separating them. This clonotype was obtained from a man aged 18 to 30 in good health and CMV-seronegative. The V gene is TRBV5-6, the J gene TRBJ2-7; D ambiguous. The sample taken for sequencing was PBMCs. The CDR3 loop reads CASSFSPSSYEQYF. The CDR3, as DNA: TGTGCCAGCAGCTTTAGCCCTAGCTCCTACGAGCAGTACTTC.